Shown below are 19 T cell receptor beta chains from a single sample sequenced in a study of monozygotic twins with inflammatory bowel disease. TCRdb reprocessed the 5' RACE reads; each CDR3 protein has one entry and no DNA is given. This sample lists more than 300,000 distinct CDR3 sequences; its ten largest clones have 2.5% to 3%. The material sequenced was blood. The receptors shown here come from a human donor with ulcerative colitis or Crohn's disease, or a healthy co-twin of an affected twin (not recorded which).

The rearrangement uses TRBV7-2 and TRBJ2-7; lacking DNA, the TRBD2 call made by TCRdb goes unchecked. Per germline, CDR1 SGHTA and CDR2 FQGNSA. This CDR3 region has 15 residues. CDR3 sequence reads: CASSLEGSGVYEQYF.

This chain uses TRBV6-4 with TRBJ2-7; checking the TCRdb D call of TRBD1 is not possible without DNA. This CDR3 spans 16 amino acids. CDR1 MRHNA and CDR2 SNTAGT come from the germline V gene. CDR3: CASSDSDPQDHYEQYF.

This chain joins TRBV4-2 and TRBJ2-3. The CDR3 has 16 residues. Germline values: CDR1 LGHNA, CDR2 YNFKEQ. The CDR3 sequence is CASSHLSGLAADTQYF.

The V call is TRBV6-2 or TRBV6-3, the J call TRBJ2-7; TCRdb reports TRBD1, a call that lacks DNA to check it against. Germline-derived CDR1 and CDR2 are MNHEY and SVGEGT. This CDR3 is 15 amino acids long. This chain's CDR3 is CASTQPETGAYEQYF.

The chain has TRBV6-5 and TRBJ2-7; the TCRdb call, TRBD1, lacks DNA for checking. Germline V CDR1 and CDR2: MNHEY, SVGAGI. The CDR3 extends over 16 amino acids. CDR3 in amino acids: CASSYRGRASSYEQYF.

The CDR3 region is CAWSVRLTGEAFF. V usage is TRBV30 and J usage is TRBJ1-1. Germline CDR1 and CDR2: GTSNPN and SVGIG (reference sequence). The CDR3 is made up of 13 amino acids.

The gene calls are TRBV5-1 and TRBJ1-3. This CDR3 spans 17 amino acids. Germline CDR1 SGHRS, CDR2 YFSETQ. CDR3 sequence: CASSLASSQSSGNTIYF.

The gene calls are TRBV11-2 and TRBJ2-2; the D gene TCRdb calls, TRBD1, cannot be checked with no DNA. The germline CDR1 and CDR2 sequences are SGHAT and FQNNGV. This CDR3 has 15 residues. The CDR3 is CASSLGGQNTGELFF.

The CDR3 sequence: CASSQEGGRGQYNEQFF. The chain links TRBV4-2 to TRBJ2-1; there is no DNA to check the TCRdb D call of TRBD1. The CDR3 has 17 residues. Looked up from germline, CDR1 is LGHNA and CDR2 is YNFKEQ.

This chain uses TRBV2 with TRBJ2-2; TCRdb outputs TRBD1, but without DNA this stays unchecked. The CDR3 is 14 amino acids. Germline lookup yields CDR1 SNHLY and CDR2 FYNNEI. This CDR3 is CASSEGRGAGELFF.

CDR3 protein: CASSSRAVFVTDTQYF. The chain employs TRBV6-5 and TRBJ2-3; checking the TCRdb D call of TRBD1 is not possible without DNA. CDR1 is MNHEY and CDR2 is SVGAGI in the germline V gene. The CDR3 contains 16 residues.

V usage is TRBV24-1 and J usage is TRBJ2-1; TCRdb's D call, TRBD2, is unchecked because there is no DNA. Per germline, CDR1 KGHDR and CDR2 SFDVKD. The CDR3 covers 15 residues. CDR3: CATSDPRLAGNEQFF.

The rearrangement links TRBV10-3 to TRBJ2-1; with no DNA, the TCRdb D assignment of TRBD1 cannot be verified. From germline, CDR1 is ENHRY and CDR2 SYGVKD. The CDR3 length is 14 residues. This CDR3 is CAIKGGGDYNEQFF.

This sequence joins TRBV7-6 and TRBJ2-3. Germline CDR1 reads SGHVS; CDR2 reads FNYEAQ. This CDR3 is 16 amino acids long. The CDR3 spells CASSLNLFLSTDTQYF.

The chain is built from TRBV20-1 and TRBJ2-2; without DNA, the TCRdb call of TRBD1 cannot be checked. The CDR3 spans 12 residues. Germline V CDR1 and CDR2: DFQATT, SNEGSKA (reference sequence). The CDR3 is CSAGQGTGELFF.

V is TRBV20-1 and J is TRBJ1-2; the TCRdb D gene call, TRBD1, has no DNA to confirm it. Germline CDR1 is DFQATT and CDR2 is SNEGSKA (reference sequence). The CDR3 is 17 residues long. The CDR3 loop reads CSARVRGRTGLNYGYTF.

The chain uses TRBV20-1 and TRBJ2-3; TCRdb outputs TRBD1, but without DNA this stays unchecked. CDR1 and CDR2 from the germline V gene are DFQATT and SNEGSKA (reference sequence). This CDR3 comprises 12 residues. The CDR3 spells CSASGVTDTQYF.

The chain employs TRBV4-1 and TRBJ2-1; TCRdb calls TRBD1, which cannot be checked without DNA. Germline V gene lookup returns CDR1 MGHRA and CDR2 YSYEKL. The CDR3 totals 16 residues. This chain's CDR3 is CASSQRGRLSYNEQFF.

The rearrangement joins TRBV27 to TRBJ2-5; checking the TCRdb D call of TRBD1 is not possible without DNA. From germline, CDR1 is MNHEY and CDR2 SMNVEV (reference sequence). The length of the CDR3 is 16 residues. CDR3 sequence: CASSLRQGAYGETQYF.